This T cell receptor (beta chain) appears in the sequencing data of a study of regulatory T cells in long-lasting Graves disease. For TCR beta, libraries came from iRepertoire HTBI primers and Arm-PCR of CDR3 regions. MiXCR was run by TCRdb on the multiplex PCR reads, yielding one entry per CDR3 protein. Among 600,000 to 850,000 distinct CDR3 sequences listed, roughly 30% were seen once. General study findings and limits: Accuracy was possibly reduced by small sample size. Favoring TRBV28, TRBJ1-2 and TRBJ2-5 was a feature seen in persistent disease.

On this clonotype: The antigen is not known.

Time point indicated: persistent/refractory GD, antithyroid drugs over 5 years with positive TRAb. Isolated PBMC RNA provided the starting material for the TCR library. From an endocrinology department in Xi'an, China, came the patients. With 1 base removed from V and 0 bases from J, the gap between germline ends came to 19 bases. This CDR3 contains 19 residues. Germline V gene sequence: CDR1 SGHAT, CDR2 FQNNGV. This chain links TRBV11-2 with TRBJ2-4; no firm D call. The clonotype originates from a female donor with Graves disease. The input for sequencing was peripheral blood mononuclear cells (PBMCs), taken when the disease was refractory, from a patient treated with antithyroid drugs. The CDR3 DNA reads as TGTGCCAGCAGCTTAGTTCCCGCGGCAGACCCTATAGCCAAAAACATTCAGTACTTC. This sequence encodes CASSLVPAADPIAKNIQYF.